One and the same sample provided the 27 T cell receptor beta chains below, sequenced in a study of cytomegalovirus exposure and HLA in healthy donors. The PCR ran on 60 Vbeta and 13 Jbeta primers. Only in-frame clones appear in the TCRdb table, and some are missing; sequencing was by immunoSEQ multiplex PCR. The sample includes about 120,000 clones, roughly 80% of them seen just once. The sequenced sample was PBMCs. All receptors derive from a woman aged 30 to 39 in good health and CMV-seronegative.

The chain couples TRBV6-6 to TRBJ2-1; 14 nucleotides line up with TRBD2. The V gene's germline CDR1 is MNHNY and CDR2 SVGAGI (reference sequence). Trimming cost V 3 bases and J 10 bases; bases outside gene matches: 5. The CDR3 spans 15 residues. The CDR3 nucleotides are TGTGCCAGCAGTTATCCGGGACTAGCGGGAGAGGAGCAGTTCTTC. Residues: CASSYPGLAGEEQFF.

This CDR3 is CASSAGREGHSYEQYF. In DNA, the CDR3 is TGTGCCAGCAGCGCAGGCAGGGAGGGCCACTCCTACGAGCAGTACTTC. V usage is TRBV9 and J usage is TRBJ2-7; TRBD2 aligns across 7 bases. The CDR3 length is 16 residues. CDR1 is SGDLS, CDR2 YYNGEE, per germline. V lost 3 bases to trimming and J lost 0 bases; unmatched junction nucleotides: 9.

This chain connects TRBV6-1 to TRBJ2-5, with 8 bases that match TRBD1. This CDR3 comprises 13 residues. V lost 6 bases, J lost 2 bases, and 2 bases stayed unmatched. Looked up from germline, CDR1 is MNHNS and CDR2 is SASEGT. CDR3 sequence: CASRRTGQETQYF. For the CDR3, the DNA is TGTGCCAGCAGGAGGACAGGGCAAGAGACCCAGTACTTC.

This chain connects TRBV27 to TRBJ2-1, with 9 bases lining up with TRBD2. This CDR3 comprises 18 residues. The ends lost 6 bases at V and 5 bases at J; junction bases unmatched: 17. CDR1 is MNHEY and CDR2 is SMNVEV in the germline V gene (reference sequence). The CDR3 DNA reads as TGTGCCAGCAGGCCAAACCTCCCCGCGGGAGGGGGGCACAATGAGCAGTTCTTC. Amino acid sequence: CASRPNLPAGGGHNEQFF.

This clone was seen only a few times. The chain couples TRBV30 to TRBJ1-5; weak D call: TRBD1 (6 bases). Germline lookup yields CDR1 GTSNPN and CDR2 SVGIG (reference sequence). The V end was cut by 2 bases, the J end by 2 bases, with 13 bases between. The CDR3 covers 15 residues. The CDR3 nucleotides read TGTGCCTGGAGTAGGGGACATATAGGCAATCAGCCCCAGCATTTT. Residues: CAWSRGHIGNQPQHF.

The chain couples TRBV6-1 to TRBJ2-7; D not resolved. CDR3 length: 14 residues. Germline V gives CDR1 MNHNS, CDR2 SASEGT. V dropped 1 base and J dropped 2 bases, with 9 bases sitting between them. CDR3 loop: CASSEVRVPYEQYF. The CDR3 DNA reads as TGTGCCAGCAGTGAAGTTAGAGTTCCCTACGAGCAGTACTTC.

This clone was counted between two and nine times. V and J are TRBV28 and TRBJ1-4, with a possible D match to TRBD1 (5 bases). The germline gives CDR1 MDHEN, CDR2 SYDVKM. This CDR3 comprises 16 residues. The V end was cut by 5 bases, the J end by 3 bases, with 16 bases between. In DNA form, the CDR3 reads TGTGCCAGCAGTACGCCCTTTACCAGGGCTAATGAAAAACTGTTTTTT. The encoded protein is CASSTPFTRANEKLFF.

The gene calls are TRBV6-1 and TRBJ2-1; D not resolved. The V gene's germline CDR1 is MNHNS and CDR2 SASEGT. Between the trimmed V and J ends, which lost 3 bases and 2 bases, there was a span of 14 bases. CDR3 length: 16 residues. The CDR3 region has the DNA TGTGCCAGCAGTGACCAGTTTTACACAACCTACAATGAGCAGTTCTTC. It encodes CASSDQFYTTYNEQFF.

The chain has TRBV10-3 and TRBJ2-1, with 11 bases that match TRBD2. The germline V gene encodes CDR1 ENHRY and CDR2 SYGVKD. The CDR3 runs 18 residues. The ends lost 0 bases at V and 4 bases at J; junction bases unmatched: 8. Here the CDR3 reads CAISESSASGGPYNEQFF. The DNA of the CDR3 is TGTGCCATCAGTGAGTCATCGGCTAGCGGGGGGCCGTACAATGAGCAGTTCTTC.

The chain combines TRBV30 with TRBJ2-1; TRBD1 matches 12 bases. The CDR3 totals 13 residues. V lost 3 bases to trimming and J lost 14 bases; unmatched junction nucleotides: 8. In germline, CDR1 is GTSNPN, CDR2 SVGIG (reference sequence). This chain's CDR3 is CAWSGPGTGGEFF. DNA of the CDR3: TGTGCCTGGAGCGGCCCCGGGACAGGGGGCGAGTTCTTC.

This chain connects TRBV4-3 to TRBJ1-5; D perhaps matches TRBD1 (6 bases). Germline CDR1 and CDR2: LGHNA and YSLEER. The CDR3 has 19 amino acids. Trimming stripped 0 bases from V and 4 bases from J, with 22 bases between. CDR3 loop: CASSQDAYFRGGWNQPQHF. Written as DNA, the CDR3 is TGCGCCAGCAGCCAAGACGCATATTTCAGGGGTGGATGGAATCAGCCCCAGCATTTT.

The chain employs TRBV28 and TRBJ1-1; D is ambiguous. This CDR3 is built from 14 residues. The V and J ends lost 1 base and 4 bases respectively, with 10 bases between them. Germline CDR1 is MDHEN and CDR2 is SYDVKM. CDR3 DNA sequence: TGTGCCAGCAGTTTATTCGGGGTGACCACTGAAGCTTTCTTT. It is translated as CASSLFGVTTEAFF.

The CDR3 protein is CSVVLRLAVDEQFF. The CDR3 nucleotides are TGCAGCGTTGTCTTAAGACTAGCGGTCGATGAGCAGTTCTTC. The chain carries TRBV29-1 and TRBJ2-1, with TRBD2 matching over 9 bases. V lost 4 bases to trimming and J lost 8 bases; unmatched junction nucleotides: 9. Germline loops: CDR1 SQVTM, CDR2 ANQGSEA. The CDR3 is made up of 14 amino acids.

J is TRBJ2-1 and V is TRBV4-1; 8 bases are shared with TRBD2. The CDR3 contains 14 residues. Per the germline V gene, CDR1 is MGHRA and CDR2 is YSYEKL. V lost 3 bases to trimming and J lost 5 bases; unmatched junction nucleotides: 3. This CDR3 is CASSQAGLDNEQFF. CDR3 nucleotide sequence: TGCGCCAGCAGCCAGGCGGGACTAGACAATGAGCAGTTCTTC.

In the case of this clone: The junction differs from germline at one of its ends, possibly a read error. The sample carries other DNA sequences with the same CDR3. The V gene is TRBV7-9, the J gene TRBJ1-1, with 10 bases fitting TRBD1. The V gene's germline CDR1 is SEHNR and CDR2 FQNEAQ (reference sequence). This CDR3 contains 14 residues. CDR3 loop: CASSFDRGLAEAFF. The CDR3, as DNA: TGTGCTAGCAGCTTCGACAGGGGGCTTGCTGAAGCTTTCTTT. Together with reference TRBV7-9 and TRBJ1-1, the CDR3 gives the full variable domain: DTGVSQNPRHKITKRGQNVTFRCDPISEHNRLYWYRQTLGQGPEFLTYFQNEAQLEKSRLLSDRFSAERPKGSFSTLEIQRTEQGDSAMYLCASSFDRGLAEAFFGQGTRLTVV.

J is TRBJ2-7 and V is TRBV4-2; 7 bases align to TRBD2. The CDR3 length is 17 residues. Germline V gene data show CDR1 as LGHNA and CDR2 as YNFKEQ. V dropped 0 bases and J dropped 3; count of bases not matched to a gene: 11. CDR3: CASSQEVGGKRDYEQYF. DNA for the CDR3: TGTGCCAGCAGCCAAGAGGTCGGGGGAAAGCGGGACTACGAGCAGTACTTC.

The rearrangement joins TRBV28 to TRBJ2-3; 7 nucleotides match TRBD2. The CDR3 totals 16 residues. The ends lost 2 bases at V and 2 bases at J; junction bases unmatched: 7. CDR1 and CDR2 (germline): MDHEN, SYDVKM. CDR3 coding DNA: TGTGCCAGCAGTTTAGGATTTCTAGCGGCCACAGATACGCAGTATTTT. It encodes CASSLGFLAATDTQYF.

The CDR3 region is CAISESTAGQGFMNTEAFF. CDR3 DNA sequence: TGTGCCATCAGTGAGTCGACGGCGGGACAGGGCTTCATGAACACTGAAGCTTTCTTT. J is TRBJ1-1 and V is TRBV10-3, with 9 bases fitting TRBD1. The CDR3 covers 19 residues. The V and J ends lost 0 bases and 0 bases, in that order; junction bases with no gene match: 11. Per germline, CDR1 ENHRY and CDR2 SYGVKD.

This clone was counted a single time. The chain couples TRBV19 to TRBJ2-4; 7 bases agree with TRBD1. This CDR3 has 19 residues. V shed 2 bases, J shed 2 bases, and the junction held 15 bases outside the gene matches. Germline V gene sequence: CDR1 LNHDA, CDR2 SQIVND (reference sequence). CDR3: CASSIPQAEQGRPKNIQYF. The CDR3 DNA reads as TGTGCCAGTAGTATACCCCAAGCCGAACAGGGGCGACCCAAAAACATTCAGTACTTC.

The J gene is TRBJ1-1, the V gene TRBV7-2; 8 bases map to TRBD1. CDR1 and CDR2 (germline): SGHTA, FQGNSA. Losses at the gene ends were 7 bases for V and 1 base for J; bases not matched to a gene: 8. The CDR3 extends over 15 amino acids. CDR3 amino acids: CASKKDRVQNTEAFF. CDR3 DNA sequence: TGTGCCAGCAAGAAGGACAGGGTCCAGAACACTGAAGCTTTCTTT.

CDR3 sequence (DNA): TGTGCCAGCAGGGCCGGGACAGGGTTGAACAATGAGCAGTTCTTC. Amino acid sequence: CASRAGTGLNNEQFF. The chain is built from TRBV25-1 and TRBJ2-1, with 9 bases lining up with TRBD1. The CDR3 contains 15 residues. V trimming: 6 bases; J trimming: 5 bases; junction bases outside the gene matches: 8. Germline V gene sequence: CDR1 MGHDK, CDR2 SYGVNS.

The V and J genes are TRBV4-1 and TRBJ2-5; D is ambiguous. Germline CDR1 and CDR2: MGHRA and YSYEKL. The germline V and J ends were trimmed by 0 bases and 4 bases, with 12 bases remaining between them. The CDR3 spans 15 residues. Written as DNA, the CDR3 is TGCGCCAGCAGCCAAGATGGCCAAGATTTAGAGACCCAGTACTTC. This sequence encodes CASSQDGQDLETQYF.

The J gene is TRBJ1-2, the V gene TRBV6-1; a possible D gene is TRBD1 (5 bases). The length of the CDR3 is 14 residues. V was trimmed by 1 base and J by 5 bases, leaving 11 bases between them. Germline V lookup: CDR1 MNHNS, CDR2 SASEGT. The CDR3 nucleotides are TGTGCCAGCAGTGAAGGGGCAGGGCCATATGGCTACACCTTC. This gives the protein CASSEGAGPYGYTF.

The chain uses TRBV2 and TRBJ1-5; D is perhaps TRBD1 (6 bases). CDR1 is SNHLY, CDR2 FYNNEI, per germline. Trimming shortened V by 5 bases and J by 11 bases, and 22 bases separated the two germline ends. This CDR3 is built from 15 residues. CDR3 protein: CASSKGQPRLWTQHF. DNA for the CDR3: TGTGCCAGCAGTAAAGGACAGCCTCGTCTATGGACCCAGCATTTT. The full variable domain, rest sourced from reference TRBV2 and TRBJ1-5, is EPEVTQTPSHQVTQMGQEVILRCVPISNHLYFYWYRQILGQKVEFLVSFYNNEISEKSEIFDDQFSVERPDGSNFTLKIRSTKLEDSAMYFCASSKGQPRLWTQHFGDGTRLSIL.

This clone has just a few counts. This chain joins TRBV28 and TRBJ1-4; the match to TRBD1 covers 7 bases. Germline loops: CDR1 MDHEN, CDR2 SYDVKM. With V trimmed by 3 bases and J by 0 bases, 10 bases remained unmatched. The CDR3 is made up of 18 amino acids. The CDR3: CASSFVYDRVATNEKLFF. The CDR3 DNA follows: TGTGCCAGCAGTTTCGTGTATGACAGGGTAGCAACTAATGAAAAACTGTTTTTT.

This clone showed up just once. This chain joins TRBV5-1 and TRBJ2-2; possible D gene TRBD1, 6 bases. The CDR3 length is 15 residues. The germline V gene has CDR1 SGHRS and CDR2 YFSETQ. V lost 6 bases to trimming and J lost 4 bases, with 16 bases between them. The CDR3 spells CASNDFTGTTGELFF. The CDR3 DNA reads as TGCGCCAGCAACGATTTTACAGGGACCACCGGGGAGCTGTTTTTT.

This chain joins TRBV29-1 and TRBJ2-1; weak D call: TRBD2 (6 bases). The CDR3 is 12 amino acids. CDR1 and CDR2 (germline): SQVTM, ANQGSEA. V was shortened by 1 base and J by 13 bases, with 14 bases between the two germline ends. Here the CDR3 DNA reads TGCAGCGTTGAAGGGTCCAGGGAGGACCAGTTCTTC. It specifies CSVEGSREDQFF.